Listed here are 27 T cell receptor beta chains from one sample, sequenced in a study of blood T cell repertoires in COVID-19. Produced via immunoSEQ multiplex PCR; TCRdb's table is partial and in-frame only. The table shows approximately 170,000 clones, with over 75% occurring only once. What was sequenced was PBMCs or T cells enriched from blood (not recorded which). All receptors derive from a woman aged 18 to 35 who had recovered from COVID-19.

The rearrangement uses TRBV29-1 and TRBJ2-1; D tentatively fits TRBD1 or TRBD2 (6 bases each). Trimming shortened V by 7 bases and J by 4 bases, and 17 bases separated the two germline ends. This CDR3 has 14 residues. In germline, CDR1 is SQVTM, CDR2 ANQGSEA. DNA of the CDR3: TGCAGCGGGGGGCGAGCGGGCTCATACAATGAGCAGTTCTTC. Encoded protein: CSGGRAGSYNEQFF.

This clone turned up a few times. This sequence joins TRBV19 and TRBJ2-7; 7 bases map to TRBD2. J lost 0 bases, V lost 8 bases, and 13 bases had no gene match. The CDR3 loop spans 16 amino acids. The germline gives CDR1 LNHDA, CDR2 SQIVND (reference sequence). Written as DNA, the CDR3 is TGTGCCAGTGGCCCGGTCAGCGGGGCTCCCTCCTACGAGCAGTACTTC. It codes for CASGPVSGAPSYEQYF.

The rearrangement links TRBV3-1 (or the pseudogene TRBV3-2) to TRBJ1-1, with unresolved D. CDR1 is LGHDT, CDR2 YNNKEL, per germline (reference sequence). The CDR3 runs to 13 residues. The V end lost 0 bases, the J end lost 5 bases, and 7 bases lay between the germline ends. The CDR3 here is CASSQDGRTEAFF. For the CDR3, the DNA is TGTGCCAGCAGCCAAGATGGGCGTACTGAAGCTTTCTTT.

The chain carries TRBV27 and TRBJ1-4; TRBD1 aligns across 8 bases. V trimming: 6 bases; J trimming: 0 bases; junction bases outside the gene matches: 15. The CDR3 runs to 19 residues. Germline CDR1 is MNHEY and CDR2 is SMNVEV (reference sequence). The CDR3 spells CASSSSGTGLWATNEKLFF. CDR3 nucleotide sequence: TGTGCCAGCAGCTCTTCCGGGACAGGATTATGGGCAACTAATGAAAAACTGTTTTTT.

V and J are TRBV7-9 and TRBJ1-2, with 10 bases aligning to TRBD1. CDR3 length equals 17 residues. Trimming cost V 4 bases and J 4 bases; bases outside gene matches: 12. The germline gives CDR1 SEHNR, CDR2 FQNEAQ (reference sequence). Written as DNA, the CDR3 is TGTGCCAGCAGCTCACCGGGACAGGGGATCTCGGGCTATGGCTACACCTTC. It encodes CASSSPGQGISGYGYTF.

This chain uses TRBV10-2 with TRBJ2-7, with D possibly TRBD2 on 6 matching bases. Germline lookup yields CDR1 WSHSY and CDR2 SAAADI. With 6 bases removed from V and 7 bases from J, the gap between germline ends came to 16 bases. The CDR3 runs 13 residues. The CDR3 DNA reads as TGCGCCAGCAGCAAAACAACCGGGACTGAGCAGTACTTC. This encodes CASSKTTGTEQYF.

The V and J genes are TRBV19 and TRBJ1-5; TRBD1 is a possible D gene (5 bases). This CDR3 spans 13 amino acids. The V gene's germline CDR1 is LNHDA and CDR2 SQIVND (reference sequence). V was pared by 10 bases and J by 7 bases, with 17 bases between. The DNA for the CDR3 is TGTGCCAACGCGCAGGGAGGAGGGCAGCCCCAGCATTTT. Its translation is CANAQGGGQPQHF.

The rearrangement uses TRBV15 and TRBJ1-4, with D unclear. Germline V gene sequence: CDR1 LNHNV, CDR2 YYDKDF (reference sequence). The CDR3 runs to 12 residues. V was trimmed by 10 bases and J by 7 bases, leaving 13 bases between them. This CDR3 is CASGRVGEKLFF. The CDR3, as DNA: TGTGCCAGTGGGCGGGTGGGTGAAAAACTGTTTTTT.

This clone was recorded once. V is TRBV7-6 and J is TRBJ2-7, with a weak D call TRBD2 (6 bases). Germline V CDR1 and CDR2: SGHVS, FNYEAQ. V gave up 8 bases and J gave up 3 bases, with 14 bases separating them. The CDR3 has 13 residues. CDR3 sequence reads: CASGPRRGYEQYF. CDR3 nucleotide sequence: TGTGCCAGCGGCCCAAGGAGGGGCTACGAGCAGTACTTC.

This clone was recorded only once. This rearrangement joins TRBV14 to TRBJ2-1, with 10 nucleotides matching TRBD1. This CDR3 spans 18 amino acids. The V gene's germline CDR1 is SGHDN and CDR2 FVKESK. Trimming removed 1 base from V and 2 bases from J; junction bases left unmatched: 8. The CDR3 protein is CASSQVVAGQGPYNEQFF. The CDR3 DNA reads TGTGCCAGCAGCCAAGTAGTTGCGGGACAGGGGCCCTACAATGAGCAGTTCTTC. Supplemented by reference TRBV14 and TRBJ2-1, the full variable domain reads EAGVTQFPSHSVIEKGQTVTLRCDPISGHDNLYWYRRVMGKEIKFLLHFVKESKQDESGMPNNRFLAERTGGTYSTLKVQPAELEDSGVYFCASSQVVAGQGPYNEQFFGPGTRLTVL.

V gene TRBV25-1 combines with J gene TRBJ1-2, with TRBD1 as a possible D gene (5 bases). The germline V gene has CDR1 MGHDK and CDR2 SYGVNS. With 4 bases removed from V and 2 bases from J, the gap between germline ends came to 14 bases. The CDR3 sequence is 15 residues long. The CDR3 loop is CASSGNSDINYGYTF. The CDR3 DNA is TGTGCCAGCAGTGGTAATTCGGACATCAACTATGGCTACACCTTC.

Of note for this clone: The same CDR3 can be traced to other DNA sequences in this sample. V usage is TRBV28 and J usage is TRBJ1-5; TRBD1 matches 11 bases. The CDR3 length is 17 residues. Germline CDR1 is MDHEN and CDR2 is SYDVKM. The ends lost 3 bases at V and 0 bases at J; junction bases unmatched: 4. CDR3 sequence reads: CASSLWDRGYSNQPQHF. DNA for the CDR3: TGTGCCAGCAGTTTGTGGGACAGGGGGTATAGCAATCAGCCCCAGCATTTT. Together with reference TRBV28 and TRBJ1-5, the CDR3 gives the full variable domain: DVKVTQSSRYLVKRTGEKVFLECVQDMDHENMFWYRQDPGLGLRLIYFSYDVKMKEKGDIPEGYSVSREKKERFSLILESASTNQTSMYLCASSLWDRGYSNQPQHFGDGTRLSIL.

This chain uses TRBV9 with TRBJ1-1, with 10 positions matching TRBD1. The V gene's germline CDR1 is SGDLS and CDR2 YYNGEE. V shed 6 bases, J shed 5 bases, and the junction held 13 bases outside the gene matches. The CDR3 is made up of 16 amino acids. CDR3 in DNA: TGTGCCAGCAACCTCGGAGATGGACAGGGGGTTACTGAAGCTTTCTTT. Translation gives CASNLGDGQGVTEAFF. The full variable domain, completed using reference TRBV9 and TRBJ1-1, is DSGVTQTPKHLITATGQRVTLRCSPRSGDLSVYWYQQSLDQGLQFLIQYYNGEERAKGNILERFSAQQFPDLHSELNLSSLELGDSALYFCASNLGDGQGVTEAFFGQGTRLTVV.

This rearrangement joins TRBV28 to TRBJ2-5, with 11 bases lining up with TRBD2. V lost 6 bases and J lost 2; bases outside the gene matches: 5. Germline CDR1 and CDR2: MDHEN and SYDVKM. The CDR3 runs 15 residues. CDR3 nucleotides: TGTGCCAGCAGCCCCGGACTAGCGGGTCAAGAGACCCAGTACTTC. Translated: CASSPGLAGQETQYF.

The rearrangement uses TRBV5-6 and TRBJ2-6; TRBD1 might be the D (5 bases). V gave up 1 base and J gave up 0 bases, with 11 bases separating them. CDR1 and CDR2 (germline): SGHDT, YYEEEE. The CDR3 is made up of 17 amino acids. CDR3 sequence: CASSLMSRDSGANVLTF. In DNA form, the CDR3 reads TGTGCCAGCAGCTTGATGAGCAGGGACTCTGGGGCCAACGTCCTGACTTTC. Looking up the rest from reference TRBV5-6 and TRBJ2-6 gives the full variable domain: DAGVTQSPTHLIKTRGQQVTLRCSPKSGHDTVSWYQQALGQGPQFIFQYYEEEERQRGNFPDRFSGHQFPNYSSELNVNALLLGDSALYLCASSLMSRDSGANVLTFGAGSRLTVL.

V is TRBV6-5 and J is TRBJ1-1; D unclear. This CDR3 spans 11 amino acids. V was cut by 0 bases and J by 7 bases, with 3 bases left in between. Germline CDR1 MNHEY, CDR2 SVGAGI. In DNA, the CDR3 is TGTGCCAGCAGTTACTCCATTGAAGCTTTCTTT. Translated: CASSYSIEAFF.

The chain is built from TRBV12-3 or TRBV12-4 and TRBJ2-5; TRBD2 might be the D (5 bases). With 3 bases removed from V and 7 bases from J, the gap between germline ends came to 12 bases. The CDR3 covers 13 residues. The CDR3 DNA reads TGTGCCAGCAGTTTTGAGGCCCGGGGGACCCAGTACTTC. Its protein is CASSFEARGTQYF.

The chain recombines TRBV7-9 with TRBJ2-2; TRBD1 agrees at 10 bases. The V gene end was trimmed by 5 bases and the J gene end by 4 bases; junction bases not matched to a gene: 13. CDR1 and CDR2 from the germline V gene are SEHNR and FQNEAQ (reference sequence). This CDR3 spans 18 amino acids. This chain's CDR3 is CASSLFSRRDRGTGELFF. The CDR3 nucleotides read TGTGCCAGCAGCCTCTTTTCGCGCCGGGACAGGGGCACCGGGGAGCTGTTTTTT.

The chain joins TRBV7-3 to TRBJ2-5; TRBD2 agrees at 14 bases. The J segment lost 5 bases and the V segment lost 4 bases, leaving 24 bases of the junction unmatched. The CDR3 sequence is 22 residues long. Germline lookup yields CDR1 SGHTA and CDR2 FQGTGA. For the CDR3, the DNA is TGTGCCAGCAGCTCTCCCGCGGGCAGTACCGGGACTAGCGGGAGAGGTGGGGAGACCCAGTACTTC. This encodes CASSSPAGSTGTSGRGGETQYF.

This chain joins TRBV11-2 and TRBJ2-7; 11 bases are a match to TRBD2. CDR1 SGHAT and CDR2 FQNNGV come from the germline V gene. The CDR3 has 15 residues. The V gene end was trimmed by 5 bases and the J gene end by 5 bases; junction bases not matched to a gene: 8. Here the CDR3 DNA reads TGTGCCAGCAGCCACTTTAGCGGGAGGGCCCACGAGCAGTACTTC. Protein sequence: CASSHFSGRAHEQYF.

The J gene is TRBJ2-5, the V gene TRBV28, with TRBD2 matching 10 bases. J lost 4 bases, V lost 1 base, and 6 bases had no gene match. This CDR3 contains 16 residues. Germline assignment: CDR1 MDHEN and CDR2 SYDVKM. The CDR3, as DNA: TGTGCCAGCAGTTTATTGTCTAGCGGGAGTCCAGAGACCCAGTACTTC. It translates to CASSLLSSGSPETQYF. Supplemented by reference TRBV28 and TRBJ2-5, the full variable domain reads DVKVTQSSRYLVKRTGEKVFLECVQDMDHENMFWYRQDPGLGLRLIYFSYDVKMKEKGDIPEGYSVSREKKERFSLILESASTNQTSMYLCASSLLSSGSPETQYFGPGTRLLVL.

The genes are TRBV7-8 and TRBJ1-5; D ambiguous. The CDR3 is 16 amino acids. Germline CDR1 is SGHVS and CDR2 is FQNEAQ. Trimming stripped 5 bases from V and 3 bases from J, with 17 bases between. Here the CDR3 DNA reads TGTGCCAGCAGCCAAAGCGTTCAGCTACTCAATCAGCCCCAGCATTTT. It yields the protein CASSQSVQLLNQPQHF. The whole variable domain, remainder taken from reference TRBV7-8 and TRBJ1-5, is GAGVSQSPRYKVAKRGQDVALRCDPISGHVSLFWYQQALGQGPEFLTYFQNEAQLDKSGLPSDRFFAERPEGSVSTLKIQRTQQEDSAVYLCASSQSVQLLNQPQHFGDGTRLSIL.

This chain joins TRBV5-4 and TRBJ2-4; TRBD1 aligns across 7 bases. Per germline, CDR1 SGHNT and CDR2 YYREEE (reference sequence). The CDR3 consists of 13 residues. Germline trimming cut 4 bases from V and 8 bases from J; bases unmatched to any gene: 6. The CDR3 reads CASSEWTGDIQYF. The CDR3 DNA sequence: TGTGCCAGCAGCGAGTGGACAGGCGACATTCAGTACTTC.

J is TRBJ1-1 and V is TRBV29-1; D ambiguous. The CDR3 runs 14 residues. Germline V gives CDR1 SQVTM, CDR2 ANQGSEA. V dropped 5 bases and J dropped 4 bases, with 17 bases sitting between them. In DNA form, the CDR3 reads TGCAGCGTTATCCCCCCCGGGAGAGGCACTGAAGCTTTCTTT. It translates to CSVIPPGRGTEAFF.

CDR3 protein: CASSTLAAKNTGELFF. The CDR3 nucleotides are TGTGCCAGCAGCACCTTAGCGGCAAAGAACACCGGGGAGCTGTTTTTT. The chain uses TRBV9 and TRBJ2-2; D is possibly TRBD2 (6 bases). The germline V gene encodes CDR1 SGDLS and CDR2 YYNGEE. Trimming left V 4 bases short and J 1 base short, with 14 bases between. The CDR3 covers 16 residues.

The chain combines TRBV5-1 with TRBJ2-7; a possible D gene is TRBD2 (6 bases). V was shortened by 5 bases and J by 6 bases, with 9 bases between the two germline ends. The germline V gene has CDR1 SGHRS and CDR2 YFSETQ. The CDR3 is 11 residues long. The CDR3 coding sequence is TGCGCCAGCAGGGAGGGTCGCGAGCAGTACTTC. Translating gives CASREGREQYF.

The V gene is TRBV20-1, the J gene TRBJ2-3; 7 bases are shared with TRBD2. The V gene's germline CDR1 is DFQATT and CDR2 SNEGSKA (reference sequence). V lost 3 bases to trimming and J lost 3 bases; unmatched junction nucleotides: 6. The CDR3 covers 14 residues. This CDR3 is CSASVLARTDTQYF. Here the CDR3 DNA reads TGCAGTGCTAGTGTACTAGCGCGGACAGATACGCAGTATTTT.